This TCR beta chain was identified in a study of shared clonotypes between healthy human individuals. As for the study in general: Plates per donor: three CD4 naive, three CD4 memory, two CD8 naive, one CD8 memory. Regarding the study as a whole: With a few donors compared, 4.5% to 6.5% of naive CD4 clonotypes were shared. Naive subsets typically showed greater estimated richness than memory subsets.

Of note for this clone: Its antigen is not known.

CD4+ cell separation produced CD45RA+ naive and CD45RA-negative memory subsets. Sequencing was performed with immunoSEQ multiplex PCR; in TCRdb, only in-frame clones are kept and a portion is missing. The table lists 1,400,000 or so clones, approximately 98.5% of them singletons. Specimen: naive CD4+ T cells sorted from blood. The subset is: CD45RA+ positively selected. The receptor's source is a young man in good health.

For the CDR3, the DNA is TGTGCCAGCAGGGGAGGACAGTACCAAGAGACCCAGTACTTC. Protein product: CASRGGQYQETQYF. V is TRBV2 and J is TRBJ2-5; possibly TRBD1 or TRBD2 for D (6 bases each). V lost 6 bases, J lost 0 bases, and 11 bases lay in between. Germline V lookup: CDR1 SNHLY, CDR2 FYNNEI. This CDR3 contains 14 residues.